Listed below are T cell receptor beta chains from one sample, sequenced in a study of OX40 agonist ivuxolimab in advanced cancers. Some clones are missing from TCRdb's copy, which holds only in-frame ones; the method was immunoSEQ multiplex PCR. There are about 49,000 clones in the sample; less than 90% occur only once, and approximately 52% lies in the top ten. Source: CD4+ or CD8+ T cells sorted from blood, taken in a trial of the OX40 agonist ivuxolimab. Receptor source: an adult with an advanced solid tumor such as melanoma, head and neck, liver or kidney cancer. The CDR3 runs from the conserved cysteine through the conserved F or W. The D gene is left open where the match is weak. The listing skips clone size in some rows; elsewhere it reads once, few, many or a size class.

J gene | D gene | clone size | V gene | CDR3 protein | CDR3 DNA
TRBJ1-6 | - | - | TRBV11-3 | CASSFKIETVRSSPLHF | TGTGCCAGCAGCTTCAAAATCGAGACCGTCCGGAGCTCACCCCTCCACTTT
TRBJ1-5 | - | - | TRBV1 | CTSSQDFGFQPQHF | TGCACCAGCAGCCAAGATTTTGGGTTTCAGCCCCAGCATTTT
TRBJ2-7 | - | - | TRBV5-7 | CASSISWQADEQYF | TGTGCCAGCAGCATCTCCTGGCAGGCCGACGAGCAGTACTTC
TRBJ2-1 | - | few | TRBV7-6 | CASSLGVGGHEQFF | TGTGCCAGCAGCTTAGGAGTAGGGGGGCATGAGCAGTTCTTC
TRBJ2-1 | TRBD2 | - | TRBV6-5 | CASSYARDYRKQFF | TGTGCCAGCAGTTACGCTCGGGACTACCGGAAGCAGTTCTTC
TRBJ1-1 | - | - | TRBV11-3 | CASSSQTGNTEAFF | TGTGCCAGCAGCTCCCAGACAGGGAACACTGAAGCTTTCTTT
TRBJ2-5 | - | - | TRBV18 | CASSPRAGEQETQYF | TGTGCCAGCTCACCACGGGCAGGCGAACAAGAGACCCAGTACTTC
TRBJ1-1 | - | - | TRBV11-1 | CASTRTANTEAFF | TGTGCCAGCACCAGGACGGCGAACACTGAAGCTTTCTTT
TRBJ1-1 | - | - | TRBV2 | CASSEFHARAGTEAFF | TGTGCCAGCAGTGAATTTCACGCGAGGGCTGGGACTGAAGCTTTCTTT
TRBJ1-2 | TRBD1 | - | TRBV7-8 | CASSLAVGQGSYGYTF | TGTGCCAGCAGCTTAGCGGTGGGACAGGGATCATATGGCTACACCTTC
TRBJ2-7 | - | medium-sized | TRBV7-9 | CASSWGDSFPEQYF | TGTGCCAGCAGCTGGGGGGACTCCTTCCCCGAGCAGTACTTC
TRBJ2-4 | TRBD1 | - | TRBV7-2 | CASSLGGGPVSKNIQYF | TGTGCCAGCAGCTTAGGAGGGGGCCCGGTGTCCAAAAACATTCAGTACTTC
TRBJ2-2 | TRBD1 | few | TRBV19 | CASSVGTGGTGELFF | TGTGCCAGTAGTGTCGGGACAGGGGGAACCGGGGAGCTGTTTTTT
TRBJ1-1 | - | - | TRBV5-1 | CASSLERAGNTEAFF | TGCGCCAGCAGCTTGGAAAGGGCGGGGAACACTGAAGCTTTCTTT
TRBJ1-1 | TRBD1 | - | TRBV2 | CASSKTGDEAFF | TGTGCCAGCAGCAAAACAGGGGATGAAGCTTTCTTT
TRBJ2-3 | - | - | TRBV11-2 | CASSSRPSDTQYF | TGTGCCAGCAGCTCGCGTCCCTCAGATACGCAGTATTTT
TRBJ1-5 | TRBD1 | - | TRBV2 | CASSEKGTDNQPQHF | TGTGCCAGCAGTGAAAAAGGGACAGACAATCAGCCCCAGCATTTT
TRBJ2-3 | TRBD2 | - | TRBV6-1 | CASSETSGSNTQYF | TGTGCCAGCAGCGAGACTAGCGGGAGCAATACGCAGTATTTT
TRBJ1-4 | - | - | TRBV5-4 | CASSLDLTGSLFF | TGTGCCAGCAGCTTGGATTTGACAGGATCCCTGTTTTTT
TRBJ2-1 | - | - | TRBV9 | CASSLHRMGVSDEQFF | TGTGCCAGCAGCCTGCACAGGATGGGTGTTTCGGATGAGCAGTTCTTC
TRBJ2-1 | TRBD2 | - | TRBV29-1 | CSVLPGGANEQFF | TGCAGCGTTCTCCCCGGGGGGGCCAATGAGCAGTTCTTC
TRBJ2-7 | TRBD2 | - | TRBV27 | CASSSGTSGNYEQYF | TGTGCCAGCAGTTCCGGGACTAGCGGAAACTACGAGCAGTACTTC
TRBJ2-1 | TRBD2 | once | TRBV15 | CATSSGGTKLNEQFF | TGTGCCACCAGCAGTGGAGGGACTAAGCTGAATGAGCAGTTCTTC
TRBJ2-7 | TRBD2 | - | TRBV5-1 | CASRPSGGSYEQYF | TGCGCCAGCAGGCCTAGCGGGGGCTCCTACGAGCAGTACTTC
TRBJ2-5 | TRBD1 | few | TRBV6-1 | CASSEFTGGQETQYF | TGTGCCAGCAGTGAATTTACAGGGGGCCAAGAGACCCAGTACTTC
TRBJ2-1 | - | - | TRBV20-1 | CSATSYNEQFF | TGCAGTGCTACCTCTTACAATGAGCAGTTCTTC
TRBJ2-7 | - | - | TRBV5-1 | CASSLEGSPTYEQYF | TGCGCCAGCAGCTTGGAGGGCAGCCCGACCTACGAGCAGTACTTC
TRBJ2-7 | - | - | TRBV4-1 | CASSQGFSSYEQYF | TGCGCCAGCAGCCAAGGTTTCAGCTCCTACGAGCAGTACTTC
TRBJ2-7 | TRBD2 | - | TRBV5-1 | CASSGGLAGVDFYEQYF | TGCGCCAGCAGCGGCGGGCTAGCGGGAGTTGACTTCTACGAGCAGTACTTC
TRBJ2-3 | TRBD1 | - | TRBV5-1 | CASSLGTGGDTQYF | TGCGCCAGCAGCTTGGGGACAGGAGGAGATACGCAGTATTTT
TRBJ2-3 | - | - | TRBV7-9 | CASSQARQAPSTDTQYF | TGTGCCAGCAGCCAAGCTAGACAGGCCCCTAGCACAGATACGCAGTATTTT
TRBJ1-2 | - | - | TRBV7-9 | CASSSDTDPYGYTF | TGTGCCAGCAGCTCGGATACGGACCCCTATGGCTACACCTTC
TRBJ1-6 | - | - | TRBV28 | CATSGRANSPLHF | TGTGCCACCTCTGGCAGGGCCAATTCACCCCTCCACTTT
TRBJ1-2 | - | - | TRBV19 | CASSISGGVRGEGSGYTF | TGTGCCAGTAGTATCTCGGGAGGAGTTAGGGGTGAAGGTTCTGGCTACACCTTC
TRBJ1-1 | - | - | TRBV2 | CASSVGNTEAFF | TGTGCCAGCAGTGTGGGCAACACTGAAGCTTTCTTT
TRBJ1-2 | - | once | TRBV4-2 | CASSQDLSRWTNYGYTF | TGTGCCAGCAGCCAAGATTTGTCACGCTGGACTAACTATGGCTACACCTTC